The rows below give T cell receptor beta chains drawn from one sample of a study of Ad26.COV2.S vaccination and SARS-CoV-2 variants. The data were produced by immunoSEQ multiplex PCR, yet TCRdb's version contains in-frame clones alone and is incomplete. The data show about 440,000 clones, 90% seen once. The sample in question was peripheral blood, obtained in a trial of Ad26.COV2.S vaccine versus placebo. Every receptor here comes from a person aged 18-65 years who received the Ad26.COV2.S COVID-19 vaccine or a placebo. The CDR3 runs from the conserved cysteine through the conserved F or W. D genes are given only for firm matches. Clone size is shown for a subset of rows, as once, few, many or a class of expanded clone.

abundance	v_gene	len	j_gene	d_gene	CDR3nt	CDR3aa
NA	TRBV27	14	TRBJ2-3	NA	TGTGCCAGCTCTCAAAGGGGGACCGCAGATACGCAGTATTTT	CASSQRGTADTQYF
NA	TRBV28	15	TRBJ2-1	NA	TGTGCCAGCAGTTTAACAGTGGGAACCTACAATGAGCAGTTCTTC	CASSLTVGTYNEQFF
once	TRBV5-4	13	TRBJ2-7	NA	TGTGCCAGCAGCTTGGGTGCTTCGGACGAGCAGTACTTC	CASSLGASDEQYF
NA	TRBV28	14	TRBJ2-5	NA	TGTGCCAGCAGTTTATTTGGATATCAAGAGACCCAGTACTTC	CASSLFGYQETQYF
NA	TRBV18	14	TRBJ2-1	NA	TGTGCCAGCTCACCCCAGGGTAACTCCAAGGTTGAGTTCTTC	CASSPQGNSKVEFF
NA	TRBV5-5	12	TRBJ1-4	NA	TGTGCCAGCCAGAAGGGGGGCGAAAAACTGTTTTTT	CASQKGGEKLFF
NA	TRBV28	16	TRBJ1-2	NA	TGTGCCAGCAGCAGCCCCAGGGGAGTAGATAACTATGGCTACACCTTC	CASSSPRGVDNYGYTF
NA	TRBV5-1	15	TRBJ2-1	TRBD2	TGCGCCAGCAGCCCAGGGACTAGCTCCTACAATGAGCAGTTCTTC	CASSPGTSSYNEQFF
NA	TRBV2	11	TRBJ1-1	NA	TGTGCCAGCAACAAGTACACTGAAGCTTTCTTT	CASNKYTEAFF
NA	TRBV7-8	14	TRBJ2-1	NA	TGTGCCAGCAGCTTAAATCCAAGGGACAATGAGCAGTTCTTC	CASSLNPRDNEQFF
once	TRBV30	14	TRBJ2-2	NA	TGTGCCTGGAGTGTACGGCGGTACACCGGGGAGCTGTTTTTT	CAWSVRRYTGELFF
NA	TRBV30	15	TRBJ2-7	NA	TGTGCCTGGAGTGATATTGGCAGTCTGACCTACGAGCAGTACTTC	CAWSDIGSLTYEQYF
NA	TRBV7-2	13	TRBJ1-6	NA	TGTGCCAGCAGCTCCCTTGTGTACTCGCCCCTCCACTTT	CASSSLVYSPLHF
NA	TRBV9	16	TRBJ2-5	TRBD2	TGTGCCAGCAGCGATTCACGCGGGGGAGTGGGAGAGACCCAGTACTTC	CASSDSRGGVGETQYF
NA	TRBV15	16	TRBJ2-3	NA	TGTGCCACCAGCAGAGGGGCGCATCTTAGCACAGATACGCAGTATTTT	CATSRGAHLSTDTQYF
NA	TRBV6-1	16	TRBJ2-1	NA	TGTGCCAGCAGTGAAGCCCCCCAATTCTCCTACAATGAGCAGTTCTTC	CASSEAPQFSYNEQFF
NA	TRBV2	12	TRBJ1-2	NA	TGTGCCAGCAGTGCGTCGGCCTATGGCTACACCTTC	CASSASAYGYTF
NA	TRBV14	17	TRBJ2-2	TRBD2	TGTGCCAGCAGCCAAGAGCTGACGGGAGGAAACACCGGGGAGCTGTTTTTT	CASSQELTGGNTGELFF
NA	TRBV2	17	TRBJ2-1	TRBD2	TGTGCCAGCAGTGATTCTGGCGGCGGGAGGGCCCGGAATGAGCAGTTCTTC	CASSDSGGGRARNEQFF
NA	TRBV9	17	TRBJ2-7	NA	TGTGCCAGCAGCGTTGACGGGACACTCCGGGGTTCCTACGAGCAGTACTTC	CASSVDGTLRGSYEQYF
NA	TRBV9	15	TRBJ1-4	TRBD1	TGTGCCAGCAGCGTAGATCAGGGGGAAAATGAAAAACTGTTTTTT	CASSVDQGENEKLFF
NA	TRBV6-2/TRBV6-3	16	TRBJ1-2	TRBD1	TGTGCCAGCAGTTACTCGAAGGGGGGACAGAATCCTGGCTACACCTTC	CASSYSKGGQNPGYTF
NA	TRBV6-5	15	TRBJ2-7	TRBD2	TGTGCCAGCAGTTTAGCGGGAGGATCGGTCTACGAGCAGTACTTC	CASSLAGGSVYEQYF
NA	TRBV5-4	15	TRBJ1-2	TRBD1	TGTGCCAGCAGCTTGTCGGACAGGGGGCTTGGTGGCTACACCTTC	CASSLSDRGLGGYTF
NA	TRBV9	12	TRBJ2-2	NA	TGTGCCAGCAGAGATAAGACCGGGGAGCTGTTTTTT	CASRDKTGELFF
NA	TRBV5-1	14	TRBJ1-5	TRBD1	TGCGCCAGCAGCTTGGAAACAGGGGTTCGGCCCCAGCATTTT	CASSLETGVRPQHF
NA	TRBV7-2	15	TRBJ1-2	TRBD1	TGTGCCAGCAGCTTAGCGGGACAGGCTTTCTATGGCTACACCTTC	CASSLAGQAFYGYTF
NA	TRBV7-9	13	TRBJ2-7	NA	TGTGCCAGCAGCCACCGGGTGACCTACGAGCAGTACTTC	CASSHRVTYEQYF
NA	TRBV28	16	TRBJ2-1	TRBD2	TGTGCCAGCAGTTCCCCTAGCGGACCTGGCTACAATGAGCAGTTCTTC	CASSSPSGPGYNEQFF
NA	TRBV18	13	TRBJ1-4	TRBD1	TGTGCCAGCTCCCGGGACAGAGGCGAAAAACTGTTTTTT	CASSRDRGEKLFF
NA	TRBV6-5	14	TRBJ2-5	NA	NA	CASDTYLSWETQYF
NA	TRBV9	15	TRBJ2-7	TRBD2	TGTGCCAGCCAGAGCCTAGCGGGGAAAAACTACGAGCAGTACTTC	CASQSLAGKNYEQYF
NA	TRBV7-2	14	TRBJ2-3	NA	TGTGCCAGCAGCGCGGGACCTCGCACAGATACGCAGTATTTT	CASSAGPRTDTQYF
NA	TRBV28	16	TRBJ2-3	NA	TGTGCCAGCAGTTTACTTGGGGCTGAGGGCACAGATACGCAGTATTTT	CASSLLGAEGTDTQYF
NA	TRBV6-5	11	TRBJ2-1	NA	TGTGCCAGTCGGGACGCCGATGAGCAGTTCTTC	CASRDADEQFF
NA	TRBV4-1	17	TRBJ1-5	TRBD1	TGCGCCAGCAGCCAGGAACAGGGGGCTGGGGTCAATCAGCCCCAGCATTTT	CASSQEQGAGVNQPQHF
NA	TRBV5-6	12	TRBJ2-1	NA	TGTGCCAGCAGCTTGGCAGGGCGGGAGCAGTTCTTC	CASSLAGREQFF
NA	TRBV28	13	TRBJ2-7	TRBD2	TGTGCCAGCATGCCAGCGGGATCCTACGAGCAGTACTTC	CASMPAGSYEQYF
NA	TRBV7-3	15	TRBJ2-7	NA	TGTGCCAGCAGCTTAGGCTGGGGGCAGTCCTACGAGCAGTACTTC	CASSLGWGQSYEQYF
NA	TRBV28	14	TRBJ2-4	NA	TGTGCCAGCAGGCAGGCGGGAGCCAAAAACATTCAGTACTTC	CASRQAGAKNIQYF
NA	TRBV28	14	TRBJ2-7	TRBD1	TGTGCCAGCAGTCTCCAGGGGGCGTCCTACGAGCAGTACTTC	CASSLQGASYEQYF
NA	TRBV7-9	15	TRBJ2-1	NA	TGTGCCAGCAGCTTAGCGGGCAGAAACTACAATGAGCAGTTCTTC	CASSLAGRNYNEQFF
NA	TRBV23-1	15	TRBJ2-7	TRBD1	TGCGCCAGCAGTCAACTGACAGGGGAAGGGGACGAGCAGTACTTC	CASSQLTGEGDEQYF
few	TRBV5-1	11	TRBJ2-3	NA	TGCGCCAGCAGCTTGACAGATACGCAGTATTTT	CASSLTDTQYF
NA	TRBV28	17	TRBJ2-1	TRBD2	TGTGCCAGCAGTTCCTCCGAAGCGGGAGGCCTCTACAATGAGCAGTTCTTC	CASSSSEAGGLYNEQFF
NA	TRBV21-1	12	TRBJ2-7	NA	TGTGCCAGCAGCAAAGCGCCATACGAGCAGTACTTC	CASSKAPYEQYF
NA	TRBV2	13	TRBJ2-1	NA	TGTGCCAGCAGTGTGACGAGTTACAATGAGCAGTTCTTC	CASSVTSYNEQFF
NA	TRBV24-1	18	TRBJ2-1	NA	TGTGCCACCAGTGATTCTCGCTTGTCGCTAGCGAGAGACAATGAGCAGTTCTTC	CATSDSRLSLARDNEQFF
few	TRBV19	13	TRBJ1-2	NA	TGTGCCAGTAGTATTGATCCTAACTATGGCTACACCTTC	CASSIDPNYGYTF